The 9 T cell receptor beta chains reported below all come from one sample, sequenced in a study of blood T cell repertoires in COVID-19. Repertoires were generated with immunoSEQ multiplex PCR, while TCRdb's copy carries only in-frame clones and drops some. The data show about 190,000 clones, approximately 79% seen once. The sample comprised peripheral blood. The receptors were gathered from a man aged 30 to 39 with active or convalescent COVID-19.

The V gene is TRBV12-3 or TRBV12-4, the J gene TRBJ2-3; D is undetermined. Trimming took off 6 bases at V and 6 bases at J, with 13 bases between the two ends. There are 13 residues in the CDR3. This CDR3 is CASSSQMADTQYF. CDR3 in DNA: TGTGCCAGCAGCTCACAGATGGCGGATACGCAGTATTTT.

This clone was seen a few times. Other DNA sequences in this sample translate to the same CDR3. CDR3 residues: CASKQGPGNTIYF. CDR3 nucleotides: TGTGCCTCTAAACAGGGCCCTGGAAACACCATATATTTT. The chain employs TRBV30 and TRBJ1-3, with D perhaps matching TRBD1 (6 bases). Deletions cut 7 bases from V and 2 bases from J, with 12 bases between. CDR3 length: 13 amino acids. Germline V CDR1 and CDR2: GTSNPN, SVGIG (reference sequence).

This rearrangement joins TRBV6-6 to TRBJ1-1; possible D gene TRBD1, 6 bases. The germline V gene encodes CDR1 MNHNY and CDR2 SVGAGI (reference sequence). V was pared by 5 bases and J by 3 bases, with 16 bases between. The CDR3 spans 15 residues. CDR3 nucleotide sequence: TGTGCCAGCAGTCTACTTCAGGGGCTCTACACTGAAGCTTTCTTT. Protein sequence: CASSLLQGLYTEAFF.

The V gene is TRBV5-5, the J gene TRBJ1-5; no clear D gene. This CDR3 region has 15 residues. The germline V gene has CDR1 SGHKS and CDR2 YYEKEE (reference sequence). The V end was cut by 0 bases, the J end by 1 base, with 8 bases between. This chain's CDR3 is CASSLEPGSNQPQHF. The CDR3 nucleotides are TGTGCCAGCAGCTTGGAGCCAGGAAGCAATCAGCCCCAGCATTTT.

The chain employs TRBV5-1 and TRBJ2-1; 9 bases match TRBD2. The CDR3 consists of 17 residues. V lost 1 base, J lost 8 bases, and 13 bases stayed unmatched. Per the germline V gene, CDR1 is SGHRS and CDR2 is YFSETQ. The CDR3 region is CASSLPSAGGVLDEQFF. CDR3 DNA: TGCGCCAGCAGCTTGCCGAGCGCGGGAGGGGTCCTGGATGAGCAGTTCTTC.

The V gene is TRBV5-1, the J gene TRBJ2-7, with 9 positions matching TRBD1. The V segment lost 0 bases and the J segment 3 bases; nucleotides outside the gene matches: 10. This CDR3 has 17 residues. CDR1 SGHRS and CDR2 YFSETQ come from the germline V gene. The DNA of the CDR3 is TGCGCCAGCAGCTTGGGCCCCTGGGACAGGGCAGGCTACGAGCAGTACTTC. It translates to CASSLGPWDRAGYEQYF.

This chain's CDR3 is CSASSGSYNEQFF. The DNA of the CDR3 is TGCAGTGCTAGTTCCGGGTCCTACAATGAGCAGTTCTTC. The chain couples TRBV20-1 to TRBJ2-1; D is unclear. The germline V gene has CDR1 DFQATT and CDR2 SNEGSKA (reference sequence). The CDR3 runs 13 residues. V was cut by 3 bases and J by 1 base, with 7 bases left in between.

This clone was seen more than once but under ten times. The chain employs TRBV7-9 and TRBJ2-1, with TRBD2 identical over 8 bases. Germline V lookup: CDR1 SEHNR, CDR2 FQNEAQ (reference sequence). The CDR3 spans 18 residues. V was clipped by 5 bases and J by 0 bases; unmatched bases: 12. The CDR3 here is CASSPRGAGASSYNEQFF. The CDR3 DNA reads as TGTGCCAGCAGCCCCCGGGGAGCGGGGGCAAGCTCCTACAATGAGCAGTTCTTC.

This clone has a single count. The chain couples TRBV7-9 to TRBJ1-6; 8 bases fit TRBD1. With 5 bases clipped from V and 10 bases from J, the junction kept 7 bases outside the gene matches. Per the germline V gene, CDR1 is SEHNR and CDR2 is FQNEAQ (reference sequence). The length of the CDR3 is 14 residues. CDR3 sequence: CASSPDRGMSPLHF. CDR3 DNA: TGTGCCAGCAGCCCAGACAGGGGCATGTCACCCCTCCACTTT.